This T cell receptor beta chain stems from a study of blood T cells in healthy people across ages. Turning to the study itself: Using template switching, researchers captured about one barcoded beta molecule for each two T cells. Broader study findings: It was held that the diversity estimates obtained from one million T cells were underestimates.

Note on this clonotype: Its antigen is as yet unknown.

Alongside a J-beta primer mix, a sample-barcoded 5' primer served in a second PCR lasting roughly 6 to 11 cycles. One entry per CDR3 protein, called by TCRdb with MiXCR from the 5' RACE reads. The repertoire holds hundreds of thousands of distinct CDR3 sequences, approximately 21% seen once, with 3% to 4.5% in the top ten. Trimming shortened V by 0 bases and J by 4 bases, and 12 bases separated the two germline ends. CDR3 length: 15 residues. Germline CDR1 is LGHNA and CDR2 is YSLEER. The rearrangement joins TRBV4-3 to TRBJ1-2; tentative D call: TRBD1 (5 bases). Sequencing used blood. This receptor was obtained from a man between 65 and 85 years old in good health. CDR3 coding DNA: TGCGCCAGCAGCCAAGACTTTTCAGGGCCCTATGGCTACACCTTC. It translates to CASSQDFSGPYGYTF.